This T cell receptor beta chain was identified during a study of T cells in Graves' hyperthyroidism and ophthalmopathy. Study details: Blood was drawn when the patient was first diagnosed and still untreated. The study, taken as a whole, reports: Blood shared most expanded thyroid clonotypes above 0.001. A 13 V-J model separated ophthalmopathy from stable hyperthyroidism.

Amplification yielded TCR beta CDR3 regions, with RNA transcripts as the source. The HTBI primer set drove a first-round RT-PCR of the TCR CDR3. Using its own MiXCR run on the multiplex PCR reads, TCRdb lists one record per CDR3 protein. The table includes 400,000 or so distinct CDR3 sequences, around 15% detected once. Only a few counts were recorded for this clonotype. Its antigen is still unknown. The junction had 5 bases not matched to a gene; V was cut back by 6 bases and J by 5 bases. The CDR3 loop spans 13 amino acids. In germline, CDR1 is MNHNS, CDR2 SASEGT. It was uncontrolled infection, other autoimmune disease, pregnancy or lactation that excluded patients.

This chain uses TRBV6-1 with TRBJ2-7, with TRBD1 matching over 9 bases. Specimen: blood. The origin of this receptor is a woman aged 60 to 75 with Graves' ophthalmopathy. In DNA, the CDR3 is TGTGCCAGCAGGGACAGGGGTTCCCACGAGCAGTACTTC. It translates to CASRDRGSHEQYF.